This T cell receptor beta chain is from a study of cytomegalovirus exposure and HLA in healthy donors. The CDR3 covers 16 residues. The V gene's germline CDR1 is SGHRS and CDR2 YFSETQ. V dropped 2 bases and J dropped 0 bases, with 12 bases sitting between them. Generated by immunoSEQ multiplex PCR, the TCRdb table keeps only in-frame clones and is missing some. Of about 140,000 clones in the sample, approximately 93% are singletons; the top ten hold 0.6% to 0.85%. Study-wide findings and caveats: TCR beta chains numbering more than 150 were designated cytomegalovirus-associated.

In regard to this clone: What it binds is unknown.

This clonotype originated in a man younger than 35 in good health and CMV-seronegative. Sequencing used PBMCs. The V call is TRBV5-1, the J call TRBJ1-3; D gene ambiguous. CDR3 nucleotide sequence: TGCGCCAGCAGCTTAGAGATGGTGAGCTCTGGAAACACCATATATTTT. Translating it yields CASSLEMVSSGNTIYF.